These 20 T cell receptor beta chains share one sample of origin, sequenced in a study of shared clonotypes between healthy human individuals. Assay used: immunoSEQ multiplex PCR; TCRdb lists only in-frame clones, some missing. The repertoire holds around 750,000 clones, approximately 79% seen once, with roughly 1.7% in the top ten. Sequencing used memory CD4+ T cells sorted from blood. Subset given: CD45RA-negative fraction. The receptors were sampled from a young woman in good health.

The chain combines TRBV15 with TRBJ2-5, with 15 bases lining up with TRBD2. After removal of 0 bases from V and 4 bases from J, the junction contained 21 bases not matched to a gene. CDR1 is LNHNV and CDR2 is YYDKDF in the germline V gene (reference sequence). The CDR3 sequence is 23 residues long. CDR3: CATSREAGQGARTSGRASETQYF. The CDR3 coding sequence is TGTGCCACCAGCAGAGAGGCGGGACAGGGGGCAAGGACTAGCGGGAGGGCATCAGAGACCCAGTACTTC.

V gene TRBV19 combines with J gene TRBJ1-4, with D unresolved. This CDR3 comprises 13 residues. Trimming cost V 10 bases and J 3 bases, with 12 bases left between them. The germline CDR1 and CDR2 sequences are LNHDA and SQIVND (reference sequence). The CDR3 nucleotides read TGTGCCACCAGGACGGGTTCTAATGAAAAACTGTTTTTT. Translation gives CATRTGSNEKLFF.

V gene TRBV15 combines with J gene TRBJ2-5; D ambiguous. Germline CDR1 reads LNHNV; CDR2 reads YYDKDF (reference sequence). CDR3 size: 14 residues. V was shortened by 0 bases and J by 5 bases, with 10 bases between the two germline ends. Here the CDR3 reads CATSRDNGVETQYF. In nucleotides, the CDR3 is TGTGCCACCAGCAGAGATAATGGTGTCGAGACCCAGTACTTC.

The V call is TRBV2, the J call TRBJ1-4; a weak D match, TRBD1 (5 bases). From germline, CDR1 is SNHLY and CDR2 FYNNEI. The CDR3 is 12 residues long. V lost 5 bases to trimming and J lost 11 bases, with 12 bases between them. CDR3 DNA sequence: TGTGCCAGCAGTTGGGGGGAGGCCAAACTGTTTTTT. It is translated as CASSWGEAKLFF.

The CDR3 loop reads CASSFSRGYTF. CDR3 in DNA: TGTGCCAGCAGCTTCTCAAGAGGCTACACCTTC. The rearrangement joins TRBV5-5 to TRBJ1-2; D unclear. V dropped 2 bases and J dropped 8 bases, with 7 bases sitting between them. The CDR3 contains 11 residues. The germline CDR1 and CDR2 sequences are SGHKS and YYEKEE (reference sequence).

The chain recombines TRBV7-6 with TRBJ2-5; 13 bases agree with TRBD2. The trim removed 5 bases at V and 1 base at J, leaving 4 bases unmatched. The germline V gene has CDR1 SGHVS and CDR2 FNYEAQ. The CDR3 is 16 residues long. CDR3 sequence: CASSLGLAGAQETQYF. The CDR3 DNA reads TGTGCCAGCAGCCTAGGACTAGCGGGAGCCCAAGAGACCCAGTACTTC.

This chain uses TRBV6-1 with TRBJ2-5; unclear D gene. Germline V gene lookup returns CDR1 MNHNS and CDR2 SASEGT. The V end was cut by 7 bases, the J end by 2 bases, with 11 bases between. This CDR3 region has 13 residues. CDR3 sequence: CASTGRLQETQYF. For the CDR3, the DNA is TGTGCCAGCACTGGTCGGTTACAAGAGACCCAGTACTTC.

The gene calls are TRBV7-6 and TRBJ2-2; D is perhaps TRBD1 (6 bases). The ends were cut back, 5 bases at V and 1 base at J, with 14 bases in the middle. Germline V gene lookup returns CDR1 SGHVS and CDR2 FNYEAQ. This CDR3 is built from 16 residues. The chain's CDR3 is CASSPRGRGNTGELFF. CDR3 DNA sequence: TGTGCCAGCAGCCCCCGCGGCAGGGGGAACACCGGGGAGCTGTTTTTT.

The chain links TRBV5-1 to TRBJ2-7, with D possibly matching TRBD1 (6 bases). The CDR3 is 12 residues long. Germline V lookup: CDR1 SGHRS, CDR2 YFSETQ. The V and J ends lost 8 bases and 1 base respectively, with 10 bases between them. The CDR3 coding sequence is TGCGCCAGTGGACAGTCATCCTACGAGCAGTACTTC. Protein: CASGQSSYEQYF.

This chain connects TRBV5-1 to TRBJ1-2; D is ambiguous. Germline values: CDR1 SGHRS, CDR2 YFSETQ. Trimming shortened V by 1 base and J by 3 bases, and 4 bases separated the two germline ends. This CDR3 spans 12 amino acids. The CDR3 loop is CASSLTDYGYTF. The CDR3 DNA sequence: TGCGCCAGCAGCTTGACTGACTATGGCTACACCTTC. The full variable domain, rest sourced from reference TRBV5-1 and TRBJ1-2, is KAGVTQTPRYLIKTRGQQVTLSCSPISGHRSVSWYQQTPGQGLQFLFEYFSETQRNKGNFPGRFSGRQFSNSRSEMNVSTLELGDSALYLCASSLTDYGYTFGSGTRLTVV.

This rearrangement joins TRBV6-5 to TRBJ2-7, with a tentative D call TRBD1 (5 bases). CDR3 length: 14 amino acids. In germline, CDR1 is MNHEY, CDR2 SVGAGI. Trimming took off 4 bases at V and 9 bases at J, with 19 bases between the two ends. CDR3: CASSLGLVPNRQYF. CDR3 DNA sequence: TGTGCCAGCAGTTTGGGGCTTGTGCCTAATCGGCAGTACTTC.

V is TRBV19 and J is TRBJ1-2; a weak D match, TRBD1 (5 bases). The V end lost 5 bases, the J end lost 4 bases, and 11 bases lay between the germline ends. This CDR3 spans 13 amino acids. The V gene's germline CDR1 is LNHDA and CDR2 SQIVND (reference sequence). The CDR3 region has the DNA TGTGCCAGTAGTGAAGGGGTTGGCTATGGCTACACCTTC. Protein sequence: CASSEGVGYGYTF.

The rearrangement uses TRBV7-2 and TRBJ1-1; TRBD1 is a possible D gene (6 bases). Germline-derived CDR1 and CDR2 are SGHTA and FQGNSA. The CDR3 totals 14 residues. V lost 2 bases and J lost 5, with 12 bases in between. In DNA, the CDR3 is TGTGCCAGCAGCTTATCAGGGGTGGGGACTGAAGCTTTCTTT. Translation gives CASSLSGVGTEAFF.

This chain joins TRBV18 and TRBJ1-1; D remains ambiguous. Trimming stripped 3 bases from V and 1 base from J, with 9 bases between. The germline gives CDR1 KGHSH, CDR2 LQKENI. CDR3 length equals 14 residues. This CDR3 is CASSPDLGNTEAFF. The CDR3 coding sequence is TGTGCCAGCTCACCTGACTTAGGGAACACTGAAGCTTTCTTT.

This clone appeared a few times. The chain carries TRBV27 and TRBJ1-5; D is uncertain. Trimming shortened V by 3 bases and J by 6 bases, and 9 bases separated the two germline ends. Germline V gives CDR1 MNHEY, CDR2 SMNVEV (reference sequence). CDR3 length: 13 residues. CDR3 nucleotide sequence: TGTGCCAGCAGTTTCGTGGGTCCTCAGCCCCAGCATTTT. This translates into CASSFVGPQPQHF.

This rearrangement joins TRBV27 to TRBJ2-5; a possible D gene is TRBD2 (5 bases). V lost 3 bases to trimming and J lost 2 bases, with 13 bases between them. The CDR3 is made up of 15 amino acids. Looked up from germline, CDR1 is MNHEY and CDR2 is SMNVEV (reference sequence). The CDR3 sequence: CASSFLRGKQETQYF. The CDR3, as DNA: TGTGCCAGCAGTTTCCTTAGAGGGAAGCAAGAGACCCAGTACTTC.

Comment on this clone: The sample carries other DNA sequences with the same CDR3. This sequence joins TRBV6-5 and TRBJ2-7, with 9 bases aligning to TRBD1. Germline V gene sequence: CDR1 MNHEY, CDR2 SVGAGI. V shed 4 bases and J 1 base; nucleotides not matched to a gene: 5. There are 15 residues in the CDR3. CDR3 in DNA: TGTGCCAGCAGTTCACCCGGGACAGGGTCCTACGAGCAGTACTTC. It codes for CASSSPGTGSYEQYF.

J is TRBJ2-1 and V is TRBV5-6, with D possibly TRBD2 on 6 matching bases. The CDR3 is made up of 14 amino acids. The ends were cut back, 1 base at V and 5 bases at J, with 10 bases in the middle. CDR1 and CDR2 (germline): SGHDT, YYEEEE. The CDR3 bases are TGTGCCAGCAGCTTGATTCTAGCGAACAATGAGCAGTTCTTC. It encodes CASSLILANNEQFF. The entire variable domain, with the rest obtained from reference TRBV5-6 and TRBJ2-1, is as follows: DAGVTQSPTHLIKTRGQQVTLRCSPKSGHDTVSWYQQALGQGPQFIFQYYEEEERQRGNFPDRFSGHQFPNYSSELNVNALLLGDSALYLCASSLILANNEQFFGPGTRLTVL.

This chain links TRBV6-1 with TRBJ2-7; TRBD2 aligns across 7 bases. Trimming at V came to 6 bases and at J to 3 bases, leaving 11 bases not matched to a gene. The CDR3 runs to 15 residues. Per germline, CDR1 MNHNS and CDR2 SASEGT. The CDR3 DNA reads TGTGCCAGCAGCCCTTTTGCGGGGGACCGCTACGAGCAGTACTTC. Its protein product is CASSPFAGDRYEQYF.

As regards this clone: The identical CDR3 is also encoded by other nucleotide sequences in the sample. The chain recombines TRBV5-1 with TRBJ2-7; possible D gene TRBD2, 5 bases. The CDR3 spans 14 residues. The germline gives CDR1 SGHRS, CDR2 YFSETQ. Trimming left V 0 bases short and J 2 bases short, with 9 bases between. CDR3 residues: CASSLAEVPYEQYF. The CDR3 DNA is TGCGCCAGCAGCTTGGCGGAGGTACCCTACGAGCAGTACTTC.